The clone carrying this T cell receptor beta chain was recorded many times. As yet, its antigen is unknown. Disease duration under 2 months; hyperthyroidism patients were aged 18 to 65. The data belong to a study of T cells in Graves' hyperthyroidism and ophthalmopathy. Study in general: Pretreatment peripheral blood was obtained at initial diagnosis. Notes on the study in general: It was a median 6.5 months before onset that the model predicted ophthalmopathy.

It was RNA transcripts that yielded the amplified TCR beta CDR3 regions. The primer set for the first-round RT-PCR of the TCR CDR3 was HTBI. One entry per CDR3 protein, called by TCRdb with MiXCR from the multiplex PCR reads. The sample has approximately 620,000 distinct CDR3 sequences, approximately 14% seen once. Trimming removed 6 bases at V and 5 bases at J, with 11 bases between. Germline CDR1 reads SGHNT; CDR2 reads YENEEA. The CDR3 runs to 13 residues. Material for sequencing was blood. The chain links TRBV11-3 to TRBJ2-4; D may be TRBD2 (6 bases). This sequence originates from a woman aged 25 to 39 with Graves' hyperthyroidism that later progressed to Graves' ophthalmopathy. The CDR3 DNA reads TGTGCCAGCAGTCGACTAGAAGAAAACATTCAGTACTTC. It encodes CASSRLEENIQYF.